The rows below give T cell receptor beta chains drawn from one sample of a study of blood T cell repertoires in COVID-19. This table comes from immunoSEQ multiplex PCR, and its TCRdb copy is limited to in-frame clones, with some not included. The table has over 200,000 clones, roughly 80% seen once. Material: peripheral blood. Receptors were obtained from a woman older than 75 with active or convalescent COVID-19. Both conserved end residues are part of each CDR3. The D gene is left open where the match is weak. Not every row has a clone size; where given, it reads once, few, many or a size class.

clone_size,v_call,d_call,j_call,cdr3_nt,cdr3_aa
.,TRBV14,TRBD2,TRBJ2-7,TGTGCCAGCAGCCCGCCCCTAGCGGGAGGACGGTACGAGCAGTACTTC,CASSPPLAGGRYEQYF
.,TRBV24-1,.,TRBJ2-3,TGTGCCACCAGTGGCACCGACACAAGCCATACGCAGTATTTT,CATSGTDTSHTQYF
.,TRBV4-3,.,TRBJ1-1,TGCGCCAGCAGCCAAGATCTAGAGAACACTGAAGCTTTCTTT,CASSQDLENTEAFF
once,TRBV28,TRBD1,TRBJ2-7,TGTGCCAGCAGTTTATATGGGACAGGTACCTACGAGCAGTACTTC,CASSLYGTGTYEQYF
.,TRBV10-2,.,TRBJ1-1,TGCGCCAGCAGTGAGTCGGCCAGGGCCACTGAAGCTTTCTTT,CASSESARATEAFF
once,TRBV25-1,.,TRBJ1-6,TGTGCCACCATGGGTCTAGCAAATTCACCCCTCCACTTT,CATMGLANSPLHF
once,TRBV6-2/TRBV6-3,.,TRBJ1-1,TGTGCCAGCAGTGAGACAGTGACTGAAGCTTTCTTT,CASSETVTEAFF
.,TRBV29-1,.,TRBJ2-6,TGCAGCGTCGGACCGGACAGCTCTGGGGCCAACGTCCTGACTTTC,CSVGPDSSGANVLTF
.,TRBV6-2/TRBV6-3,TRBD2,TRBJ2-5,TGTGCCAGCAGTTACCCCCAGCGGGGGCCCCAAGAGACCCAGTACTTC,CASSYPQRGPQETQYF
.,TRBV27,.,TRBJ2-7,TGTGCCAGCAGTCTAGGGTGGGGACTGGACGAGCAGTACTTC,CASSLGWGLDEQYF
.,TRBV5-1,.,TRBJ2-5,TGCGCCAGCACTGATCGGACTGGAGGGACCCAGTACTTC,CASTDRTGGTQYF
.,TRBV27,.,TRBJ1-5,TGTGCCAGCAGTTTATCGATTTCCGGGCAGCCCCAGCATTTT,CASSLSISGQPQHF
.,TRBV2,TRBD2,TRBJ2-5,TGTGCCAGTCGGGGGGGGGCTGGCTTCTCGGAGACCCAGTACTTC,CASRGGAGFSETQYF
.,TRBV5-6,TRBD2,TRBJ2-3,TGTGCCAGCAGCTCCCGGGGGGGAACTGGGAGGTATACGCAGTATTTT,CASSSRGGTGRYTQYF
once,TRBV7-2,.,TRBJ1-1,TGTGCCAGCAGCGCACAGGGTTGGACTGAAGCTTTCTTT,CASSAQGWTEAFF
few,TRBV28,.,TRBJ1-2,TGTGCCAGCAGTTTGGGGGGGGGAGGACCCAACTATGGCTACACCTTC,CASSLGGGGPNYGYTF
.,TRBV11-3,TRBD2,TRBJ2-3,TGTGCCAGCAGCTTACGGTCTAGCGGAATCACAGATACGCAGTATTTT,CASSLRSSGITDTQYF
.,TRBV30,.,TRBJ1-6,TGTGCCTGGGAGACGGGGGATGGGCCCCTCCACTTT,CAWETGDGPLHF
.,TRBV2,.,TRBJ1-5,TGTGCCAGCAGTGGGGAGAGCAATCAGCCCCAGCATTTT,CASSGESNQPQHF
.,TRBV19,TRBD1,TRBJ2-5,TGTGCCAGTAAAAAGGGGGCAGGGTGGTCCCAAGAGACCCAGTACTTC,CASKKGAGWSQETQYF
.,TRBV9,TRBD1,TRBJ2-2,TGTGCCAGCAGCCCTCGGGACAGGGCAAGCACCGGGGAGCTGTTTTTT,CASSPRDRASTGELFF
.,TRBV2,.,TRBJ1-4,TGTGCCAGCAATTACAGGGCAACTAATGAAAAACTGTTTTTT,CASNYRATNEKLFF
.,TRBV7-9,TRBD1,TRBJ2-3,TGTGCCAGCAGCCGGATGTCGGCCACAGGGGGAAGCACAGATACGCAGTATTTT,CASSRMSATGGSTDTQYF
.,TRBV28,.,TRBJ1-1,TGTGCCAGCAGTTTTTTCGGGGGGATAACAAACACTGAAGCTTTCTTT,CASSFFGGITNTEAFF
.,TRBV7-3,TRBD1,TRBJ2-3,TGTGCCAGCAGCCGAGGACAGGGGGGGTCAGATACGCAGTATTTT,CASSRGQGGSDTQYF
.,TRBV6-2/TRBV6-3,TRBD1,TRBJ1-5,TGTGCCAGCAGCAGAACAGGACAGGGAGGAATAATAAGCAATCAGCCCCAGCATTTT,CASSRTGQGGIISNQPQHF
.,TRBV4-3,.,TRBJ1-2,TGCGCCAGCAGCCAAGTAGGCGGACAGCACTATGGCTACACCTTC,CASSQVGGQHYGYTF
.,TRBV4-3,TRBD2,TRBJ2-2,TGCGCCAGCAGCCAAGATCATAGGCGGGGGGGCTCGACGAACACCGGGGAGCTGTTTTTT,CASSQDHRRGGSTNTGELFF
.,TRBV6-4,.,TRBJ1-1,TGTGCCAGCAGTGTCCTGCCTGGGCCCTACGAAGCTTTCTTT,CASSVLPGPYEAFF
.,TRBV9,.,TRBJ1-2,TGTGCCAGCAGCGCCGAAGGACACTCCAACTATGGCTACACCTTC,CASSAEGHSNYGYTF
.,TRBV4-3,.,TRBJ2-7,TGCGCCAGCAGCCAAGATGTAGCGGCCACCTCCTACGAGCAGTACTTC,CASSQDVAATSYEQYF
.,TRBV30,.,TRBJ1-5,TGTGCCTGGAGTCACGGGGGAGGGGACAATCAGCCCCAGCATTTT,CAWSHGGGDNQPQHF
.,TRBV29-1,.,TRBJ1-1,TGCAGCGTTGAAGATACCGGGAGGAACACTGAAGCTTTCTTT,CSVEDTGRNTEAFF
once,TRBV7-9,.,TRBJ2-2,TGTGCCAGCACTTGGACAGTGAACACCGGGGAGCTGTTTTTT,CASTWTVNTGELFF
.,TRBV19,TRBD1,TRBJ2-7,TGTGCCAGTAGTAAACAGGGACAGGGGGCCTACGAGCAGTACTTC,CASSKQGQGAYEQYF
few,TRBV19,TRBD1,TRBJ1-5,TGTGCCAGTAGTATAGTAACGGGACAGGCCAGCGGGCCCCAGCATTTT,CASSIVTGQASGPQHF
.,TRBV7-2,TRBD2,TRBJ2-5,TGTGCCAGCAGCCCAAGCGGGACTAGCGGACTTCTGGAGACCCAGTACTTC,CASSPSGTSGLLETQYF
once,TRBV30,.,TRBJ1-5,TGTGCCTGGAGTAAGGGGTCGGGTCTCCCATTTAGCAATCAGCCCCAGCATTTT,CAWSKGSGLPFSNQPQHF
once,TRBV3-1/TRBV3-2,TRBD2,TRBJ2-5,TGTGCCAGCAGCACCAGGGCGGGAGCCTTTGAGACCCAGTACTTC,CASSTRAGAFETQYF
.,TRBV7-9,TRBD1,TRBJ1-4,TGTGCCAGCAGCAAGGGACAGACAAATGAAAAACTGTTTTTT,CASSKGQTNEKLFF
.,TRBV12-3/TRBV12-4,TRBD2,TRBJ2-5,TGTGCCAGCAGTATAGCGGGAGTAGAGACCCAGTACTTC,CASSIAGVETQYF
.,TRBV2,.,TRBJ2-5,TGTGCCAGCAATCGGCGGGGACAAGAGACCCAGTACTTC,CASNRRGQETQYF
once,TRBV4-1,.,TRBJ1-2,TGCGCCAGCAGCCAAGATTACAGGGTTTACTATGGCTACACCTTC,CASSQDYRVYYGYTF
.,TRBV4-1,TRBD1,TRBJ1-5,TGCGCCAGCAGCCAACCGGACAGGGGGAACCAGCCCCAGCATTTT,CASSQPDRGNQPQHF
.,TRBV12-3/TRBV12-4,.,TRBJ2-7,TGTGCCAGCAGTTTATCCCAATCCGGCGAGCAGTACTTC,CASSLSQSGEQYF
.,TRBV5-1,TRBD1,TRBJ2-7,TGCGCCAGCAGCTCCCAAGGGGGCGCGGGTTACTACGAGCAGTACTTC,CASSSQGGAGYYEQYF